These 23 T cell receptor beta chains were sequenced from one sample in a study of response to subunit inactivated influenza vaccine. MiXCR, run by TCRdb on the RT-PCR reads, gives a single entry per CDR3 protein. The data show 500,000 to 600,000 distinct CDR3 sequences, 14% seen once. The specimen was PBMCs from blood, collected about 12 days after vaccination. The receptors were sampled from a man aged 45-65 years who received an inactivated influenza vaccine.

The chain combines TRBV18 with TRBJ2-2; TRBD1 might be the D (5 bases). The ends were cut back, 0 bases at V and 5 bases at J, with 10 bases in the middle. Germline V gives CDR1 KGHSH, CDR2 LQKENI. This CDR3 contains 15 residues. CDR3 DNA sequence: TGTGCCAGCTCACCACCGGGCAGGGCGACCGGGGAGCTGTTTTTT. Protein sequence: CASSPPGRATGELFF.

The V gene is TRBV12-3 or TRBV12-4, the J gene TRBJ2-2; 10 nucleotides line up with TRBD1. There are 15 residues in the CDR3. V trimming: 6 bases; J trimming: 7 bases; junction bases outside the gene matches: 8. The CDR3 region has the DNA TGTGCCAGCAGGCACCCCGGGACAGGGGACGGGGAGCTGTTTTTT. Translation gives CASRHPGTGDGELFF.

The gene calls are TRBV6-1 and TRBJ2-7, with 9 bases that match TRBD2. From germline, CDR1 is MNHNS and CDR2 SASEGT. This CDR3 comprises 16 residues. V lost 7 bases and J lost 2; bases outside the gene matches: 12. The CDR3 DNA is TGTGCCAGCACCCGCTCCGGGGCTAGCGGGACCTACGAGCAGTACTTC. It translates to CASTRSGASGTYEQYF.

In this sample, this clonotype turned up a few times. This sequence joins TRBV7-2 and TRBJ1-6, with no clear D. CDR1 is SGHTA, CDR2 FQGNSA, per germline. CDR3 length: 14 residues. Deletions cut 5 bases from V and 7 bases from J, with 12 bases between. As DNA, the CDR3 is TGTGCCAGCAGCCCGACCTGGGGAAATTCACCCCTCCACTTT. Translation: CASSPTWGNSPLHF.

The V call is TRBV3-1, the J call TRBJ2-3; 10 nucleotides agree with TRBD1. This CDR3 has 15 residues. Germline CDR1 LGHDT, CDR2 YNNKEL (reference sequence). The trim removed 3 bases at V and 4 bases at J, leaving 4 bases unmatched. The CDR3 sequence is CASSQTGGAPDTQYF. The DNA for the CDR3 is TGTGCCAGCAGCCAGACAGGGGGCGCGCCAGATACGCAGTATTTT.

This clonotype was observed a handful of times. V and J are TRBV7-2 and TRBJ2-5; a weak D match, TRBD2 (5 bases). Germline V gives CDR1 SGHTA, CDR2 FQGNSA. V was pared by 5 bases and J by 2 bases, with 18 bases between. This CDR3 comprises 16 residues. The CDR3: CASSPTSRALQETQYF. The CDR3 region has the DNA TGTGCCAGCAGCCCAACTTCGAGGGCGTTACAAGAGACCCAGTACTTC.

The chain is built from TRBV5-6 and TRBJ2-5; no firm D call. Trimming shortened V by 4 bases and J by 7 bases, and 23 bases separated the two germline ends. Per the germline V gene, CDR1 is SGHDT and CDR2 is YYEEEE. The CDR3 loop spans 16 amino acids. CDR3 coding DNA: TGTGCCAGCAGCCCGAAGGTGGACCTCTACATGGGGACCCAGTACTTC. This translates into CASSPKVDLYMGTQYF.

This rearrangement joins TRBV20-1 to TRBJ2-3; 9 bases are shared with TRBD1. The CDR3 length is 15 residues. Germline V gene data show CDR1 as DFQATT and CDR2 as SNEGSKA (reference sequence). V shed 3 bases and J 4 bases; nucleotides not matched to a gene: 8. The CDR3 loop reads CSARSGTGTPDTQYF. DNA of the CDR3: TGCAGTGCTAGGAGTGGGACAGGGACCCCAGATACGCAGTATTTT.

The rearrangement links TRBV5-6 to TRBJ2-7; 8 bases map to TRBD1. This CDR3 spans 15 amino acids. In germline, CDR1 is SGHDT, CDR2 YYEEEE. The V gene end was trimmed by 2 bases and the J gene end by 2 bases; junction bases not matched to a gene: 6. This chain's CDR3 is CASSFPTGQAYEQYF. The CDR3 bases are TGTGCCAGCAGCTTCCCGACGGGACAGGCCTACGAGCAGTACTTC.

The rearrangement links TRBV13 to TRBJ2-7, with D perhaps matching TRBD2 (6 bases). The CDR3 loop spans 13 amino acids. Germline lookup yields CDR1 PRHDT and CDR2 FYEKMQ (reference sequence). The V end was cut by 5 bases, the J end by 7 bases, with 15 bases between. The CDR3 is CASSPSVAGEQYF. Here the CDR3 DNA reads TGTGCCAGCAGCCCCTCTGTGGCGGGGGAGCAGTACTTC. Variable domain in full (rest from reference TRBV13 and TRBJ2-7): AAGVIQSPRHLIKEKRETATLKCYPIPRHDTVYWYQQGPGQDPQFLISFYEKMQSDKGSIPDRFSAQQFSDYHSELNMSSLELGDSALYFCASSPSVAGEQYFGPGTRLTVT.

The table lists this clonotype with a few counts. V gene TRBV12-3 or TRBV12-4 combines with J gene TRBJ1-4, with D maybe TRBD1 (5 bases). Trimming took 2 bases from V and 3 from J, leaving 13 bases between them. CDR3 length: 16 amino acids. The CDR3 DNA sequence: TGTGCCAGCAGTTTATGGGGCGGTTTGTCTAATGAAAAACTGTTTTTT. It codes for CASSLWGGLSNEKLFF.

Many counts were recorded for this clonotype. The gene calls are TRBV5-1 and TRBJ2-5; D unclear. The germline CDR1 and CDR2 sequences are SGHRS and YFSETQ. The V end lost 3 bases, the J end lost 1 base, and 1 base lay between the germline ends. The CDR3 extends over 11 amino acids. CDR3 coding DNA: TGCGCCAGCAGCTCCCAAGAGACCCAGTACTTC. Translated, it gives CASSSQETQYF.

This clonotype has just a few counts. The chain links TRBV29-1 to TRBJ2-2, with 8 bases lining up with TRBD1. With 6 bases clipped from V and 7 bases from J, the junction kept 4 bases outside the gene matches. This CDR3 region has 12 residues. Germline CDR1 is SQVTM and CDR2 is ANQGSEA. The CDR3: CSVQGAGGELFF. The CDR3, as DNA: TGCAGCGTGCAGGGGGCGGGCGGGGAGCTGTTTTTT.

The table lists this clonotype with a few counts. CDR3 bases: TGCGCCAGCAGCCAAGAAGTGTGGGGGGTAACCGGGGAGCTGTTTTTT. It yields the protein CASSQEVWGVTGELFF. The chain recombines TRBV4-1 with TRBJ2-2, with D perhaps matching TRBD2 (6 bases). Trimming stripped 0 bases from V and 5 bases from J, with 13 bases between. In germline, CDR1 is MGHRA, CDR2 YSYEKL. This CDR3 comprises 16 residues.

This clonotype occurred a few times. The chain joins TRBV29-1 to TRBJ1-4; D is uncertain. Germline CDR1 and CDR2: SQVTM and ANQGSEA. This CDR3 contains 13 residues. The V end was cut by 4 bases, the J end by 8 bases, with 14 bases between. In DNA form, the CDR3 reads TGCAGCGTTGGTTCCCTGGGTGACGAAAAACTGTTTTTT. Protein sequence: CSVGSLGDEKLFF.

The sample holds a few counts of this clonotype. This sequence joins TRBV7-9 and TRBJ1-1; D perhaps matches TRBD1 (5 bases). Germline V gene sequence: CDR1 SEHNR, CDR2 FQNEAQ (reference sequence). V lost 11 bases, J lost 6 bases, and 13 bases lay in between. This CDR3 is 11 amino acids long. This CDR3 is CAFTLGAEAFF. CDR3 bases: TGTGCCTTTACCCTGGGGGCTGAAGCTTTCTTT.

The chain uses TRBV7-8 and TRBJ2-7; no clear D. Germline CDR1 and CDR2: SGHVS and FQNEAQ. This CDR3 region has 15 residues. Trimming cost V 0 bases and J 3 bases, with 12 bases left between them. The CDR3 DNA reads as TGTGCCAGCAGCTTAGCCAAGACCCCATACTACGAGCAGTACTTC. Protein sequence: CASSLAKTPYYEQYF.

This clonotype was recorded a few times. The rearrangement uses TRBV12-3 or TRBV12-4 and TRBJ2-1; no firm D call. This CDR3 region has 12 residues. Between the trimmed V and J ends, which lost 5 bases and 8 bases, there was a span of 10 bases. The CDR3 loop reads CASSDLWDEQFF. As DNA, the CDR3 is TGTGCCAGCAGTGATTTATGGGATGAGCAGTTCTTC.

The rearrangement uses TRBV5-1 and TRBJ1-1; D is perhaps TRBD1 (5 bases). In germline, CDR1 is SGHRS, CDR2 YFSETQ. Trimming took off 2 bases at V and 0 bases at J, with 11 bases between the two ends. The CDR3 is 15 amino acids. CDR3 sequence reads: CASSLPDSMNTEAFF. CDR3 nucleotides: TGCGCCAGCAGCTTACCAGACAGCATGAACACTGAAGCTTTCTTT.

The genes are TRBV14 and TRBJ2-1, with 11 nucleotides matching TRBD2. CDR1 is SGHDN and CDR2 is FVKESK in the germline V gene. V lost 4 bases to trimming and J lost 9 bases; unmatched junction nucleotides: 5. The CDR3 is 14 residues long. CDR3: CASSRLAGIGEQFF. As DNA, the CDR3 is TGTGCCAGCAGCCGACTAGCGGGAATAGGTGAGCAGTTCTTC.

The chain couples TRBV10-3 to TRBJ2-2, with a weak D call TRBD1 (5 bases). The germline V and J ends were trimmed by 4 bases and 0 bases, with 6 bases remaining between them. The CDR3 extends over 14 amino acids. CDR1 and CDR2 (germline): ENHRY, SYGVKD. The CDR3 protein is CAISGTPNTGELFF. The DNA of the CDR3 is TGTGCCATCAGTGGGACACCGAACACCGGGGAGCTGTTTTTT.

The gene calls are TRBV11-2 and TRBJ2-3; 10 bases are shared with TRBD2. The CDR3 has 18 residues. The V gene end was trimmed by 3 bases and the J gene end by 0 bases; junction bases not matched to a gene: 9. Per germline, CDR1 SGHAT and CDR2 FQNNGV. The CDR3: CASSFVAGGPPSTDTQYF. The CDR3 DNA is TGTGCCAGCAGCTTTGTAGCGGGGGGCCCCCCTAGCACAGATACGCAGTATTTT.

V is TRBV5-8 and J is TRBJ2-3, with D perhaps matching TRBD1 (5 bases). This CDR3 has 15 amino acids. Germline V gene data show CDR1 as SGHTS and CDR2 as YDEGEE. V dropped 2 bases and J dropped 9 bases, with 19 bases sitting between them. The CDR3 DNA is TGTGCCAGCAGCTTCTTATCACAGGCCTGGGGCACGCAGTATTTT. It yields the protein CASSFLSQAWGTQYF.